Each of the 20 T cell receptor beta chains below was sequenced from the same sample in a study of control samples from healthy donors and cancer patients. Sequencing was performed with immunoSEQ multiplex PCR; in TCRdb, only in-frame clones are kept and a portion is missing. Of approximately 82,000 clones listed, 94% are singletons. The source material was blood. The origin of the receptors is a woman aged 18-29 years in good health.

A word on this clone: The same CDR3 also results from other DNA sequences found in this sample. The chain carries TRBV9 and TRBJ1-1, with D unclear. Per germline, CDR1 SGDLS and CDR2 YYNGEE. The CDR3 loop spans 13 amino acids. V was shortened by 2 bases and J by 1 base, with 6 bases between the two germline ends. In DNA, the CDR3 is TGTGCCAGCAGCGTGAGGCCGAACACTGAAGCTTTCTTT. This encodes CASSVRPNTEAFF.

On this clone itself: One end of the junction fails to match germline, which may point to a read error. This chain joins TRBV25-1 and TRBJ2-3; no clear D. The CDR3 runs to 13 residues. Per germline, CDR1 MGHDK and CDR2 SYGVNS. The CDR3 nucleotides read TGTGCCGGCAGTGAATTCGGCACAGATACGCAGTATTTT. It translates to CAGSEFGTDTQYF.

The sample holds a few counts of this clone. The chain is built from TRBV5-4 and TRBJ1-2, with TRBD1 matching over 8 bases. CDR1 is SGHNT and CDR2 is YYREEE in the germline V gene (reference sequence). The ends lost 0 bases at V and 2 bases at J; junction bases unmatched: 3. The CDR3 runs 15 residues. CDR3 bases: TGTGCCAGCAGCTTGGAGGACAGGGAAAACTATGGCTACACCTTC. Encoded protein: CASSLEDRENYGYTF.

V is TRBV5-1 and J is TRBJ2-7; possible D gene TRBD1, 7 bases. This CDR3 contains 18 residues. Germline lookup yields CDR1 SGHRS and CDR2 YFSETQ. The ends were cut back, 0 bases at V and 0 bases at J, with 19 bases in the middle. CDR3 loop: CASSLGGVGGRSSYEQYF. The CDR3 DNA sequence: TGCGCCAGCAGCTTGGGCGGGGTAGGGGGCCGTAGCTCCTACGAGCAGTACTTC.

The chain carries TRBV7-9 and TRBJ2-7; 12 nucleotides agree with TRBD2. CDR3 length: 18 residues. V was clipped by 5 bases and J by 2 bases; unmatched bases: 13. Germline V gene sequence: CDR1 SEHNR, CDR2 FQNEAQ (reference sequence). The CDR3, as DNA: TGTGCCAGCAGCCCCCTTTCGGCTAGCGGGAGGGTGGCCTACGAGCAGTACTTC. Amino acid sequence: CASSPLSASGRVAYEQYF.

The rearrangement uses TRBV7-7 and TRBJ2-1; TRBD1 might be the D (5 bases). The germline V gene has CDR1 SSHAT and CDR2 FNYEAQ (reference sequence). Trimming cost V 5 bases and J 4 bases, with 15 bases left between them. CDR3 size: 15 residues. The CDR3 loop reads CASSRPRGKYNEQFF. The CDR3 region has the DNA TGTGCCAGCAGCCGCCCAAGGGGTAAATACAATGAGCAGTTCTTC.

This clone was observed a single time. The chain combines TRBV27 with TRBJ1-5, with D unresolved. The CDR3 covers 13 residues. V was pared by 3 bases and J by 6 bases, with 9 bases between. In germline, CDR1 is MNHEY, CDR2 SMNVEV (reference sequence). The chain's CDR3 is CASSFSFGQPQHF. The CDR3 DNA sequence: TGTGCCAGCAGTTTTTCGTTTGGTCAGCCCCAGCATTTT.

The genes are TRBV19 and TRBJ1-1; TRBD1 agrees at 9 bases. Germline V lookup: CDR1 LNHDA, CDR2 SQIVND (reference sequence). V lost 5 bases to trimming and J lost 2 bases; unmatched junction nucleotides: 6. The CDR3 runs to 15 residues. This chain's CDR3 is CASSEGQGINTEAFF. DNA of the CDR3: TGTGCCAGTAGTGAAGGACAGGGGATTAACACTGAAGCTTTCTTT.

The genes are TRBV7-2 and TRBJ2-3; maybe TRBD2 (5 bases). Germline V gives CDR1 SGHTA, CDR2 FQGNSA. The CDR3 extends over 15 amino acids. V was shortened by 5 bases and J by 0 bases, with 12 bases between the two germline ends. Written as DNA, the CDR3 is TGTGCCAGCAGCCCCTGGGGAGCTAGCACAGATACGCAGTATTTT. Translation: CASSPWGASTDTQYF.

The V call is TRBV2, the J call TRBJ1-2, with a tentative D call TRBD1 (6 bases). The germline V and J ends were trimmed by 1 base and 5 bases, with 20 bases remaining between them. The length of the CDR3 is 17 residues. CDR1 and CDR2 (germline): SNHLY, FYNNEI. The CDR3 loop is CASSEVVQGAVWYGYTF. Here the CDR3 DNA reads TGTGCCAGCAGTGAAGTGGTACAGGGAGCTGTCTGGTATGGCTACACCTTC.

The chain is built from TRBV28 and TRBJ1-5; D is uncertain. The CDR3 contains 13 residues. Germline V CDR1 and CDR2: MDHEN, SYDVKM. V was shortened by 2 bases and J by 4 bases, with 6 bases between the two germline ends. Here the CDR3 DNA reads TGTGCCAGCAGTTTAGTTGTGAATCAGCCCCAGCATTTT. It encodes CASSLVVNQPQHF.

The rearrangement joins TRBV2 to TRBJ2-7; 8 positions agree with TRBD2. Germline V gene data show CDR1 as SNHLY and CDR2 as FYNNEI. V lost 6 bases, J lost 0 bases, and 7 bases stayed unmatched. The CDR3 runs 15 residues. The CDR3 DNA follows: TGTGCCAGCAGCAAGAGCGGGGGCCGCTCCTACGAGCAGTACTTC. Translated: CASSKSGGRSYEQYF.

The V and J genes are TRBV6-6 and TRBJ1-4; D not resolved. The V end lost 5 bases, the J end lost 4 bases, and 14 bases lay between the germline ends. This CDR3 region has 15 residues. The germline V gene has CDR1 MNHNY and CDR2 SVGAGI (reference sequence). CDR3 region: CASSPARAVNEKLFF. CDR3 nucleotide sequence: TGTGCCAGCAGTCCGGCCCGGGCAGTTAATGAAAAACTGTTTTTT.

This CDR3 reads CASSQLQVPLHF. The CDR3 DNA follows: TGTGCCAGCAGCCAATTACAGGTACCCCTCCACTTT. V gene TRBV3-1 (or the pseudogene TRBV3-2) combines with J gene TRBJ1-6; maybe TRBD1 (5 bases). Trimming left V 2 bases short and J 12 bases short, with 8 bases between. The CDR3 covers 12 residues. Per the germline V gene, CDR1 is LGHDT and CDR2 is YNNKEL (reference sequence).

For the CDR3, the DNA is TGTGCCAGCGGCGTCCTGGGACATCTTTCTGGAAACACCATATATTTT. Residues: CASGVLGHLSGNTIYF. The rearrangement joins TRBV27 to TRBJ1-3; tentatively, D is TRBD1 (6 bases). CDR3 length equals 16 residues. Trimming left V 8 bases short and J 1 base short, with 18 bases between. The germline CDR1 and CDR2 sequences are MNHEY and SMNVEV (reference sequence).

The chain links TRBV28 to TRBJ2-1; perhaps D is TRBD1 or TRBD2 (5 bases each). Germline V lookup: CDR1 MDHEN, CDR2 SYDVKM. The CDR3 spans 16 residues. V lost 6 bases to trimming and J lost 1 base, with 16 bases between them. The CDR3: CASRPPMGVSYNEQFF. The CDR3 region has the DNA TGTGCCAGCAGGCCCCCCATGGGGGTGTCCTACAATGAGCAGTTCTTC.

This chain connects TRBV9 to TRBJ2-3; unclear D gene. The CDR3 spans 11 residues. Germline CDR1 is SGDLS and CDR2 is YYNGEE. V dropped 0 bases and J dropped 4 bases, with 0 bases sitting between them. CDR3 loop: CASSVADTQYF. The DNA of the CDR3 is TGTGCCAGCAGCGTAGCAGATACGCAGTATTTT.

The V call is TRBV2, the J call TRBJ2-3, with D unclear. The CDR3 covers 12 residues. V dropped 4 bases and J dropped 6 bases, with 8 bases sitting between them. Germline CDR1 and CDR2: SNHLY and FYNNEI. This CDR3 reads CASSGQTDTQYF. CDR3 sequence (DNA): TGTGCCAGCAGTGGGCAGACGGATACGCAGTATTTT.

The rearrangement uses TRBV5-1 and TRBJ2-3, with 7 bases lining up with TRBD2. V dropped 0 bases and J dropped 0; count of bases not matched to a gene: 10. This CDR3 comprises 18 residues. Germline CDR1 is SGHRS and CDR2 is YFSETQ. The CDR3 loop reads CASSLAGTGGSSTDTQYF. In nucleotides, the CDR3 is TGCGCCAGCAGCTTGGCCGGGACCGGCGGGAGCAGCACAGATACGCAGTATTTT.

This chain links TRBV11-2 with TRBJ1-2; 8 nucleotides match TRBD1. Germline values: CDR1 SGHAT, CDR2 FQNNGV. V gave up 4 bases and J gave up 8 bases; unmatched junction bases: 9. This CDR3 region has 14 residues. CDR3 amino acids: CASSSSGGQHGYTF. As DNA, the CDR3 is TGTGCCAGCAGCTCATCAGGGGGCCAACACGGCTACACCTTC.